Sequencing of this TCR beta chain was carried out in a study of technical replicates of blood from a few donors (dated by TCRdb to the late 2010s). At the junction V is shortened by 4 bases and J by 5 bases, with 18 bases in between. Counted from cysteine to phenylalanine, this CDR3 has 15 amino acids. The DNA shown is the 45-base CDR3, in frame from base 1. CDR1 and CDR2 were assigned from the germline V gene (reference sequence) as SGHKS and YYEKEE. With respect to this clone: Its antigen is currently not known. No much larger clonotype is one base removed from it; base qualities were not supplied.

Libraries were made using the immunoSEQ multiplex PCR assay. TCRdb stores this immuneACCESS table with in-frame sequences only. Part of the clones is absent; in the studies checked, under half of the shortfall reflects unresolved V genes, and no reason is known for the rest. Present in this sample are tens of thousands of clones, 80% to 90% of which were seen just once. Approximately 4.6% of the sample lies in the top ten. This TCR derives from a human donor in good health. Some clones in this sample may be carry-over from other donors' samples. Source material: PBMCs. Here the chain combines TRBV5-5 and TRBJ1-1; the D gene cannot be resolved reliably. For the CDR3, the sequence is CASSLSWGGVTEAFF. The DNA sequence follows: TGTGCCAGCAGCCTAAGCTGGGGAGGAGTAACTGAAGCTTTCTTT.